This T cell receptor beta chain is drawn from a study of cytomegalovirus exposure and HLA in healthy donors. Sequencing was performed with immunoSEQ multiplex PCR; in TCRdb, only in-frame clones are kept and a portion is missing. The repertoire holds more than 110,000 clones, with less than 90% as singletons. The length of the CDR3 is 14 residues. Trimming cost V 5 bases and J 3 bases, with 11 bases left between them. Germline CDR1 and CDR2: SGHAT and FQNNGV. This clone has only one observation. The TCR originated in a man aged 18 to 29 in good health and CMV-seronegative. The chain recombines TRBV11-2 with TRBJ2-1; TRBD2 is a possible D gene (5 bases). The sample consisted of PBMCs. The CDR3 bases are TGTGCCAGCAGCGAGGGAGTCTACTACAATGAGCAGTTCTTC. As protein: CASSEGVYYNEQFF.